The clone carrying this TCR beta chain was recorded once. Its antigen is as yet unknown. This sample is drawn from a study of shared clonotypes between healthy human individuals. General study findings and limits: The sampled material consisted only of blood, and tissue repertoires are likely to differ.

Naive CD8 cells were CD45RO-negative, positively selected for CCR7, excluding terminally differentiated effector memory CD45RA+ cells. Deep level was the assay's run setting. The protocol was immunoSEQ multiplex PCR, while the TCRdb copy is restricted to in-frame clones and leaves out a portion. The sample records just over 2,000,000 clones, roughly 95% being singletons. The TCR originated in a man younger than 35 in good health. The sample was naive CD8+ T cells sorted from blood.

CDR3 sequence (DNA): TGTGCCAGCAGCTTATCCAGGGGTAGGGAGCAGTACTTC. Protein sequence: CASSLSRGREQYF. This chain joins TRBV11-2 and TRBJ2-7, with D maybe TRBD1 (6 bases). Trimming shortened V by 2 bases and J by 7 bases, and 12 bases separated the two germline ends. Germline lookup yields CDR1 SGHAT and CDR2 FQNNGV. The CDR3 contains 13 residues.